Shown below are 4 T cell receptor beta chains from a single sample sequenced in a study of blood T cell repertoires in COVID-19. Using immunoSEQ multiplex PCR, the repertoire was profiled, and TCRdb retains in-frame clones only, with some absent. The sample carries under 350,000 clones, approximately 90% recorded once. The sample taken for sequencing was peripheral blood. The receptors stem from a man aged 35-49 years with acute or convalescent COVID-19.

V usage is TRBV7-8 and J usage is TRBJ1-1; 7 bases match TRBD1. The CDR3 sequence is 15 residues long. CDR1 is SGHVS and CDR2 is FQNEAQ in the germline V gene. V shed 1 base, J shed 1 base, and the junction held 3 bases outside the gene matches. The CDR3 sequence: CASSLVAGGNTEAFF. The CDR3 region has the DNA TGTGCCAGCAGCTTAGTTGCAGGGGGGAACACTGAAGCTTTCTTT.

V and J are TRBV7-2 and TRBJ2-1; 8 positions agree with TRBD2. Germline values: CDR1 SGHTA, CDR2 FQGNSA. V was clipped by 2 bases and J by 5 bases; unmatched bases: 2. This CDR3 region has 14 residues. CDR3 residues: CASSLSGGDNEQFF. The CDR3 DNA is TGTGCCAGCAGCTTAAGCGGGGGAGACAATGAGCAGTTCTTC. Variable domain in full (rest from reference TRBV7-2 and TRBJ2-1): GAGVSQSPSNKVTEKGKDVELRCDPISGHTALYWYRQSLGQGLEFLIYFQGNSAPDKSGLPSDRFSAERTGGSVSTLTIQRTQQEDSAVYLCASSLSGGDNEQFFGPGTRLTVL.

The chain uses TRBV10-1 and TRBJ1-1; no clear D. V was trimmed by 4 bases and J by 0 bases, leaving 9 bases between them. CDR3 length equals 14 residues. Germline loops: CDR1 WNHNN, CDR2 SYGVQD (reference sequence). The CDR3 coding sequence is TGCGCCAGCAGTGCCTCTCCGGTGAACACTGAAGCTTTCTTT. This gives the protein CASSASPVNTEAFF.

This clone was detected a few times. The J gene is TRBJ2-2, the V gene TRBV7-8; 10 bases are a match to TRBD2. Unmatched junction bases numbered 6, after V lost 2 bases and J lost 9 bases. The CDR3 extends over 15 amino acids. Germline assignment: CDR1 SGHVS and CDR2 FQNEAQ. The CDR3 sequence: CASSLRTSGLRELFF. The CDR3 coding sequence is TGTGCCAGCAGCTTAAGGACTAGCGGCTTGAGGGAGCTGTTTTTT.